These 18 T cell receptor beta chains share one sample of origin, sequenced in a study of shared clonotypes between healthy human individuals. The repertoire was sequenced with immunoSEQ multiplex PCR; TCRdb's copy has only in-frame clones and lacks some. The table has roughly 1,600,000 clones, 98% to 99% seen once. What was sequenced was naive CD4+ T cells sorted from blood. Subset meaning: CD45RA+ positively selected. The receptors come from a man aged 25 to 40 in good health.

The chain links TRBV6-1 to TRBJ1-5; possible D gene TRBD1, 5 bases. The germline V and J ends were trimmed by 0 bases and 7 bases, with 7 bases remaining between them. Germline CDR1 and CDR2: MNHNS and SASEGT. CDR3 length: 13 amino acids. The chain's CDR3 is CASSEAGEQPQHF. As DNA, the CDR3 is TGTGCCAGCAGTGAAGCGGGGGAACAGCCCCAGCATTTT.

The chain is built from TRBV30 and TRBJ2-5; 7 nucleotides align to TRBD1. The CDR3 covers 15 residues. CDR1 GTSNPN and CDR2 SVGIG come from the germline V gene (reference sequence). Trimming removed 0 bases from V and 5 bases from J; junction bases left unmatched: 9. The CDR3 protein is CAWSVRRGPSETQYF. CDR3 nucleotide sequence: TGTGCCTGGAGTGTAAGAAGGGGGCCATCGGAGACCCAGTACTTC.

This clone was recorded only once. This chain connects TRBV7-2 to TRBJ1-4, with D tentatively TRBD1 (6 bases). The CDR3 has 14 residues. Trimming shortened V by 2 bases and J by 4 bases, and 8 bases separated the two germline ends. The V gene's germline CDR1 is SGHTA and CDR2 FQGNSA. For the CDR3, the DNA is TGTGCCAGCAGCTTAACCAGGGGTAATGAAAAACTGTTTTTT. Translating it yields CASSLTRGNEKLFF. The full variable domain, in which reference TRBV7-2 and TRBJ1-4 provide the parts outside the CDR3, is GAGVSQSPSNKVTEKGKDVELRCDPISGHTALYWYRQSLGQGLEFLIYFQGNSAPDKSGLPSDRFSAERTGGSVSTLTIQRTQQEDSAVYLCASSLTRGNEKLFFGSGTQLSVL.

Of note for this clone: Other DNA sequences within the sample encode an identical CDR3. This chain links TRBV5-1 with TRBJ2-1; TRBD2 agrees at 13 bases. After removal of 3 bases from V and 4 bases from J, the junction contained 4 bases not matched to a gene. The CDR3 is 16 amino acids. CDR1 is SGHRS and CDR2 is YFSETQ in the germline V gene. CDR3 nucleotides: TGCGCCAGCAGCTGGGGACTAGCGGGGCAATACAATGAGCAGTTCTTC. Its translation is CASSWGLAGQYNEQFF.

The chain couples TRBV5-6 to TRBJ2-7; D perhaps matches TRBD1 (5 bases). This CDR3 is built from 14 residues. Trimming left V 0 bases short and J 6 bases short, with 13 bases between. Germline V gene sequence: CDR1 SGHDT, CDR2 YYEEEE. CDR3 region: CASSLDRISVEQYF. CDR3 coding DNA: TGTGCCAGCAGCTTGGACAGGATTTCGGTCGAGCAGTACTTC.

The rearrangement uses TRBV9 and TRBJ2-4; the D gene is possibly TRBD1 (7 bases). This CDR3 contains 17 residues. Trimming shortened V by 0 bases and J by 4 bases, and 17 bases separated the two germline ends. CDR1 is SGDLS, CDR2 YYNGEE, per germline. As DNA, the CDR3 is TGTGCCAGCAGCGTAGAGGGGACTGGGACAGTTAAAAACATTCAGTACTTC. It yields the protein CASSVEGTGTVKNIQYF.

This chain links TRBV27 with TRBJ2-7, with TRBD2 matching 11 bases. The germline gives CDR1 MNHEY, CDR2 SMNVEV (reference sequence). CDR3 length: 17 residues. Trimming cost V 10 bases and J 4 bases; bases outside gene matches: 18. The DNA for the CDR3 is TGTGCCACAGCAACCGTCTCCTTAGCGGGAGGGCCGTACGAGCAGTACTTC. Amino acid sequence: CATATVSLAGGPYEQYF.

The chain uses TRBV15 and TRBJ2-1; 7 nucleotides align to TRBD2. This CDR3 has 16 residues. Germline CDR1 is LNHNV and CDR2 is YYDKDF (reference sequence). Trimming took 3 bases from V and 5 from J; bases not matched to a gene: 10. The CDR3 sequence: CATSRGSSGANNEQFF. The DNA of the CDR3 is TGTGCCACCAGCAGGGGATCTAGCGGAGCCAACAATGAGCAGTTCTTC. Full variable domain (remainder filled in from reference TRBV15 and TRBJ2-1): DAMVIQNPRYQVTQFGKPVTLSCSQTLNHNVMYWYQQKSSQAPKLLFHYYDKDFNNEADTPDNFQSRRPNTSFCFLDIRSPGLGDTAMYLCATSRGSSGANNEQFFGPGTRLTVL.

The V gene is TRBV29-1, the J gene TRBJ1-1, with D possibly matching TRBD1 (5 bases). V lost 7 bases, J lost 4 bases, and 16 bases lay in between. The CDR3 runs to 13 residues. Looked up from germline, CDR1 is SQVTM and CDR2 is ANQGSEA. The CDR3 protein is CSGGRGSGTEAFF. CDR3 coding DNA: TGCAGCGGGGGTCGGGGCTCGGGCACTGAAGCTTTCTTT.

The chain has TRBV30 and TRBJ2-1; TRBD2 agrees at 13 bases. The CDR3 length is 17 residues. The V gene end was trimmed by 0 bases and the J gene end by 9 bases; junction bases not matched to a gene: 11. From germline, CDR1 is GTSNPN and CDR2 SVGIG (reference sequence). CDR3 amino acids: CAWSVLGLAGVPTEQFF. The CDR3 DNA reads as TGTGCCTGGAGTGTCCTCGGACTAGCGGGAGTGCCCACTGAGCAGTTCTTC. Filled out from reference TRBV30 and TRBJ2-1, the complete variable domain reads SQTIHQWPATLVQPVGSPLSLECTVEGTSNPNLYWYRQAAGRGLQLLFYSVGIGQISSEVPQNLSASRPQDRQFILSSKKLLLSDSGFYLCAWSVLGLAGVPTEQFFGPGTRLTVL.

The V call is TRBV5-8, the J call TRBJ2-2, with 7 bases fitting TRBD1. Germline CDR1 is SGHTS and CDR2 is YDEGEE. Losses at the gene ends were 4 bases for V and 7 bases for J; bases not matched to a gene: 19. This CDR3 has 18 residues. The CDR3 DNA reads TGTGCCAGCAGCCCCTTTCCAGGGGACCCAAGGGGGCACGGGGAGCTGTTTTTT. Its protein is CASSPFPGDPRGHGELFF.

This sequence joins TRBV2 and TRBJ2-7; 8 bases align to TRBD2. Trimming took 4 bases from V and 6 from J; bases not matched to a gene: 8. The CDR3 runs 14 residues. Germline-derived CDR1 and CDR2 are SNHLY and FYNNEI. The CDR3 DNA follows: TGTGCCAGCAGTGTACTAGCGGAGGGTGGCGAGCAGTACTTC. Its protein is CASSVLAEGGEQYF.

The chain has TRBV4-1 and TRBJ1-1; TRBD1 is a possible D gene (5 bases). V lost 1 base and J lost 4, with 7 bases in between. Germline CDR1 is MGHRA and CDR2 is YSYEKL. The CDR3 spans 13 residues. Written as DNA, the CDR3 is TGCGCCAGCAGCCAAGGACAGTCCACTGAAGCTTTCTTT. This codes for CASSQGQSTEAFF.

V usage is TRBV29-1 and J usage is TRBJ2-1; D might be TRBD2 (5 bases). The length of the CDR3 is 11 residues. The germline gives CDR1 SQVTM, CDR2 ANQGSEA. V lost 7 bases and J 12 bases, leaving 16 bases between the germline ends. The CDR3 bases are TGCAGCGCACCAAATGGGGAGTCGCAGTTCTTC. Protein: CSAPNGESQFF.

The chain uses TRBV28 and TRBJ2-1; D remains ambiguous. The CDR3 runs 16 residues. Trimming took 4 bases from V and 1 from J, leaving 14 bases between them. Germline CDR1 and CDR2: MDHEN and SYDVKM. Written as DNA, the CDR3 is TGTGCCAGCAGTTCCCCGATTAGTATGTCCTACAATGAGCAGTTCTTC. Translating gives CASSSPISMSYNEQFF.

This sequence joins TRBV5-4 and TRBJ2-7; 9 positions agree with TRBD2. CDR1 is SGHNT, CDR2 YYREEE, per germline (reference sequence). The CDR3 has 13 amino acids. Germline trimming cut 4 bases from V and 5 bases from J; bases unmatched to any gene: 4. The CDR3 nucleotides are TGTGCCAGCAGCGGGACTAGCATAGACGAGCAGTACTTC. Protein product: CASSGTSIDEQYF.

This chain uses TRBV6-1 with TRBJ2-3; 10 bases are a match to TRBD2. Looked up from germline, CDR1 is MNHNS and CDR2 is SASEGT. This CDR3 comprises 14 residues. V was pared by 4 bases and J by 9 bases, with 7 bases of the junction left unmatched. The CDR3 DNA follows: TGTGCCAGCAGTGGGCGGACTAGCGGAGAGACGCAGTATTTT. Protein: CASSGRTSGETQYF.

The V and J genes are TRBV9 and TRBJ2-1, with 10 bases aligning to TRBD2. V shed 4 bases and J 4 bases; nucleotides not matched to a gene: 5. Germline CDR1 is SGDLS and CDR2 is YYNGEE. The length of the CDR3 is 15 residues. CDR3 sequence (DNA): TGTGCCAGCAGCTTAGCGGGAGGAGTTTACAATGAGCAGTTCTTC. Translated, it gives CASSLAGGVYNEQFF.